Presented here are 18 T cell receptor beta chains from one specimen sequenced in a study of technical replicates of blood from several donors. Assay used: immunoSEQ multiplex PCR; TCRdb lists only in-frame clones, some missing. The sample lists under 110,000 clones, around 96% occurring once. Sample: T cells isolated from PBMCs. Receptor source: a human donor in good health.

V usage is TRBV7-9 and J usage is TRBJ1-1; 8 nucleotides match TRBD1. This CDR3 spans 12 amino acids. Trimming removed 5 bases from V and 10 bases from J; junction bases left unmatched: 6. In germline, CDR1 is SEHNR, CDR2 FQNEAQ (reference sequence). The CDR3 spells CASSTRTGRAFF. CDR3 in DNA: TGTGCCAGCAGCACACGGACAGGGCGAGCTTTCTTT.

This clone is a singleton in its sample. The chain employs TRBV28 and TRBJ2-7, with 12 bases lining up with TRBD2. The J call is uncertain, as TRBJ2-1 better fits the DNA end. This CDR3 is 15 amino acids long. Germline CDR1 reads MDHEN; CDR2 reads SYDVKM. CDR3 residues: CASSPTSGSVNEQFF. The CDR3 nucleotides read TGTGCCAGCAGTCCGACTAGCGGGAGTGTAAATGAGCAGTTCTTC.

V and J are TRBV4-1 and TRBJ2-5; 7 positions match TRBD2. V lost 0 bases to trimming and J lost 4 bases; unmatched junction nucleotides: 5. The length of the CDR3 is 15 residues. CDR1 is MGHRA, CDR2 YSYEKL, per germline. CDR3 sequence (DNA): TGCGCCAGCAGCCAAGAGACTAGCATCCGAGAGACCCAGTACTTC. Translation gives CASSQETSIRETQYF.

The V gene is TRBV7-6, the J gene TRBJ2-3, with TRBD1 as a possible D gene (6 bases). The germline V and J ends were trimmed by 4 bases and 4 bases, with 18 bases remaining between them. The CDR3 sequence is 16 residues long. Per germline, CDR1 SGHVS and CDR2 FNYEAQ. The CDR3 here is CASSSWTSGESDTQYF. DNA of the CDR3: TGTGCCAGCAGCTCTTGGACGTCAGGGGAGTCAGATACGCAGTATTTT.

This chain links TRBV7-8 with TRBJ2-3; TRBD1 matches at 7 bases. The CDR3 is made up of 16 amino acids. Germline loops: CDR1 SGHVS, CDR2 FQNEAQ. V trimming: 3 bases; J trimming: 7 bases; junction bases outside the gene matches: 13. CDR3 coding DNA: TGTGCCAGCAGCTTCGACAGGGCCCTTGCGAGGAATACGCAGTATTTT. Protein sequence: CASSFDRALARNTQYF. Supplemented by reference TRBV7-8 and TRBJ2-3, the full variable domain reads GAGVSQSPRYKVAKRGQDVALRCDPISGHVSLFWYQQALGQGPEFLTYFQNEAQLDKSGLPSDRFFAERPEGSVSTLKIQRTQQEDSAVYLCASSFDRALARNTQYFGPGTRLTVL.

The chain employs TRBV7-9 and TRBJ1-2, with 7 bases aligning to TRBD1. The CDR3 consists of 14 residues. The V segment lost 3 bases and the J segment 8 bases; nucleotides outside the gene matches: 9. Germline CDR1 reads SEHNR; CDR2 reads FQNEAQ (reference sequence). For the CDR3, the DNA is TGTGCCAGCAGCTTCCCAGGGGGTGTAGAAGGCTACACCTTC. Translated: CASSFPGGVEGYTF.

The chain couples TRBV30 to TRBJ1-6, with a possible D match to TRBD1 (5 bases). The length of the CDR3 is 13 residues. The germline V and J ends were trimmed by 4 bases and 10 bases, with 14 bases remaining between them. Germline V gene data show CDR1 as GTSNPN and CDR2 as SVGIG (reference sequence). The CDR3 sequence: CAWKEGARSPLHF. DNA for the CDR3: TGTGCCTGGAAGGAAGGGGCGAGGTCACCCCTCCACTTT.

The CDR3, as DNA: TGTGCCAGCAGCGACAGGTCCGCTTCTAATGAAAAACTGTTTTTT. Protein sequence: CASSDRSASNEKLFF. The chain employs TRBV6-1 and TRBJ1-4, with TRBD1 as a possible D gene (6 bases). Germline CDR1 reads MNHNS; CDR2 reads SASEGT. The length of the CDR3 is 15 residues. The V end lost 6 bases, the J end lost 3 bases, and 14 bases lay between the germline ends.

A note on this clone: This sample also contains other DNA sequences that code for the same CDR3. This chain links TRBV10-1 with TRBJ2-7; 10 nucleotides agree with TRBD2. CDR1 is WNHNN and CDR2 is SYGVQD in the germline V gene (reference sequence). The CDR3 totals 19 residues. V lost 4 bases and J lost 6; bases outside the gene matches: 21. This CDR3 reads CASSGTRTASSGGPSEQYF. In nucleotides, the CDR3 is TGCGCCAGCAGTGGAACTCGGACAGCTTCTAGCGGGGGTCCGAGCGAGCAGTACTTC.

This rearrangement joins TRBV9 to TRBJ2-3, with TRBD2 matching 13 bases. The CDR3 covers 16 residues. With 4 bases clipped from V and 1 base from J, the junction kept 3 bases outside the gene matches. Per germline, CDR1 SGDLS and CDR2 YYNGEE. The CDR3, as DNA: TGTGCCAGCAGCCGAGGACTAGCGGGGGGCACAGATACGCAGTATTTT. It yields the protein CASSRGLAGGTDTQYF.

The chain has TRBV5-1 and TRBJ1-2; TRBD1 aligns across 9 bases. Germline-derived CDR1 and CDR2 are SGHRS and YFSETQ. The CDR3 spans 14 residues. Trimming cost V 0 bases and J 6 bases; bases outside gene matches: 3. Here the CDR3 DNA reads TGCGCCAGCAGCTTGGGACAGGGGGGGAATGGCTACACCTTC. Translation: CASSLGQGGNGYTF.

The chain combines TRBV4-1 with TRBJ2-5; 9 bases are a match to TRBD2. CDR3 length: 16 amino acids. Per germline, CDR1 MGHRA and CDR2 YSYEKL. Trimming at V came to 3 bases and at J to 2 bases, leaving 7 bases not matched to a gene. The CDR3 is CASSHRLAAFQETQYF. As DNA, the CDR3 is TGCGCCAGCAGCCATCGACTAGCGGCTTTTCAAGAGACCCAGTACTTC.

The V call is TRBV5-6, the J call TRBJ1-1, with 7 bases that match TRBD1. Germline CDR1 is SGHDT and CDR2 is YYEEEE. The CDR3 runs 18 residues. V lost 0 bases to trimming and J lost 3 bases; unmatched junction nucleotides: 14. Written as DNA, the CDR3 is TGTGCCAGCAGCTTGGCTTTCGGGGCAGGGGGAGCGGACACTGAAGCTTTCTTT. It specifies CASSLAFGAGGADTEAFF.

The chain carries TRBV7-9 and TRBJ1-2; 7 bases map to TRBD1. The germline V gene has CDR1 SEHNR and CDR2 FQNEAQ (reference sequence). The CDR3 totals 13 residues. J lost 4 bases, V lost 5 bases, and 4 bases had no gene match. The CDR3 DNA follows: TGTGCCAGCAGCCTACAGGGGATCTATGGCTACACCTTC. It specifies CASSLQGIYGYTF.

J is TRBJ2-3 and V is TRBV2; 13 bases line up with TRBD2. The ends lost 9 bases at V and 6 bases at J; junction bases unmatched: 9. The V gene's germline CDR1 is SNHLY and CDR2 FYNNEI. The CDR3 loop spans 15 amino acids. In DNA form, the CDR3 reads TGTGCCAGTAGAAAAGGACTAGCGGGAGATGATACGCAGTATTTT. Its translation: CASRKGLAGDDTQYF.

This chain joins TRBV28 and TRBJ2-7; a weak D match, TRBD1 (6 bases). Germline V gene data show CDR1 as MDHEN and CDR2 as SYDVKM. The CDR3 covers 15 residues. V lost 3 bases and J 3 bases, leaving 15 bases between the germline ends. This CDR3 reads CASSFGTIRVYEQYF. The CDR3 DNA reads TGTGCCAGCAGTTTTGGGACAATTCGGGTCTACGAGCAGTACTTC. The complete variable domain, with remaining parts taken from reference TRBV28 and TRBJ2-7, reads DVKVTQSSRYLVKRTGEKVFLECVQDMDHENMFWYRQDPGLGLRLIYFSYDVKMKEKGDIPEGYSVSREKKERFSLILESASTNQTSMYLCASSFGTIRVYEQYFGPGTRLTVT.

This clone was counted once. The chain couples TRBV6-1 to TRBJ2-1; 10 bases map to TRBD2. There are 15 residues in the CDR3. V trimming: 4 bases; J trimming: 7 bases; junction bases outside the gene matches: 7. The germline V gene encodes CDR1 MNHNS and CDR2 SASEGT. CDR3: CASSVWLAGANEQFF. DNA of the CDR3: TGTGCCAGCAGTGTTTGGCTAGCGGGAGCGAATGAGCAGTTCTTC.

This chain uses TRBV5-6 with TRBJ2-2, with no clear D. V was pared by 9 bases and J by 2 bases, with 14 bases between. Germline lookup yields CDR1 SGHDT and CDR2 YYEEEE. The CDR3 contains 14 residues. The CDR3 loop is CATLSRLNTGELFF. DNA for the CDR3: TGTGCCACTTTATCAAGACTTAACACCGGGGAGCTGTTTTTT.